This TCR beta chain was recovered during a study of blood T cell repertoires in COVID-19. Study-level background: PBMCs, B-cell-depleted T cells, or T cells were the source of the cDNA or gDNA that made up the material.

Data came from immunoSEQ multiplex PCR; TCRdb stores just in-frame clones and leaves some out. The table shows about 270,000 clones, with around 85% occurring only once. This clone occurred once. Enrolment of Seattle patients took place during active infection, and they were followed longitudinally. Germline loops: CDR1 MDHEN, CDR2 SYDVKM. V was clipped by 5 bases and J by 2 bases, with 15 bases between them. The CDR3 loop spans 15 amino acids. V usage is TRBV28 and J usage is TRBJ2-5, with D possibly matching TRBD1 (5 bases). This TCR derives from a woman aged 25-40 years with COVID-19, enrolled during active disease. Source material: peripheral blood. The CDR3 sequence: CASSPLDSLQETQYF. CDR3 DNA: TGTGCCAGCAGTCCTTTAGACAGCCTACAAGAGACCCAGTACTTC.